Listed here are 10 T cell receptor beta chains from one sample, sequenced in a study of blood T cell repertoires in COVID-19. Sequencing used immunoSEQ multiplex PCR; TCRdb keeps in-frame clones, though not all of them. The sample yields under 350,000 clones, roughly 89% seen once. Sample: peripheral blood. These receptors were collected from a woman in her twenties or thirties with COVID-19, enrolled during active disease.

V and J are TRBV7-9 and TRBJ2-5; 11 bases map to TRBD2. The junction had 3 bases not matched to a gene; V was cut back by 3 bases and J by 0 bases. Germline V lookup: CDR1 SEHNR, CDR2 FQNEAQ (reference sequence). The CDR3 totals 16 residues. The CDR3 DNA is TGTGCCAGCAGCTTCGGACTAGCGGGTAACCAAGAGACCCAGTACTTC. Translated: CASSFGLAGNQETQYF.

The rearrangement uses TRBV4-2 and TRBJ2-2, with TRBD2 matching 9 bases. With V trimmed by 1 base and J by 5 bases, 2 bases remained unmatched. From germline, CDR1 is LGHNA and CDR2 YNFKEQ. The CDR3 is made up of 15 amino acids. The CDR3, as DNA: TGTGCCAGCAGCCAAGGGACTAGCGATACCGGGGAGCTGTTTTTT. It encodes CASSQGTSDTGELFF.

This chain uses TRBV3-1 (or the pseudogene TRBV3-2) with TRBJ2-2, with unresolved D. The CDR3 consists of 13 residues. Trimming removed 5 bases from V and 4 bases from J, with 8 bases in between. Germline CDR1 reads LGHDT; CDR2 reads YNNKEL (reference sequence). CDR3 loop: CASSIIPTGELFF. CDR3 bases: TGTGCCAGCAGCATCATCCCCACCGGGGAGCTGTTTTTT.

The CDR3 DNA follows: TGTGCCAGCAGCCAAGACGTGAACACTGAAGCTTTCTTT. Encoded protein: CASSQDVNTEAFF. The gene calls are TRBV3-1 (or the pseudogene TRBV3-2) and TRBJ1-1; no reliable D call. V dropped 0 bases and J dropped 0 bases, with 2 bases sitting between them. Germline CDR1 is LGHDT and CDR2 is YNNKEL (reference sequence). The CDR3 spans 13 residues.

The rearrangement links TRBV5-1 to TRBJ1-2, with D hard to call. The CDR3 runs 15 residues. Trimming took 1 base from V and 2 from J, leaving 12 bases between them. Germline V lookup: CDR1 SGHRS, CDR2 YFSETQ. The CDR3 DNA reads as TGCGCCAGCAGCTTGTCGGGGAGACGCAACTATGGCTACACCTTC. It encodes CASSLSGRRNYGYTF.

The J gene is TRBJ2-1, the V gene TRBV7-2; D gene uncertain. Trimming shortened V by 2 bases and J by 9 bases, and 8 bases separated the two germline ends. There are 12 residues in the CDR3. Germline-derived CDR1 and CDR2 are SGHTA and FQGNSA. The chain's CDR3 is CASSLWQVEQFF. CDR3 DNA sequence: TGTGCCAGCAGCTTATGGCAGGTTGAGCAGTTCTTC.

On this clone itself: Within the sample, other DNA sequences also encode this same CDR3. This chain uses TRBV6-5 with TRBJ1-3; D is ambiguous. The CDR3 is 15 residues long. Germline V gene lookup returns CDR1 MNHEY and CDR2 SVGAGI. With 2 bases removed from V and 0 bases from J, the gap between germline ends came to 8 bases. The CDR3 DNA is TGTGCCAGCAGTTACGATACGAGCTCTGGAAACACCATATATTTT. Protein product: CASSYDTSSGNTIYF.

The chain couples TRBV13 to TRBJ1-1, with a tentative D call TRBD1 (6 bases). The length of the CDR3 is 14 residues. Trimming left V 5 bases short and J 2 bases short, with 12 bases between. CDR1 is PRHDT, CDR2 FYEKMQ, per germline (reference sequence). CDR3 sequence: CASSPRTANTEAFF. In DNA, the CDR3 is TGTGCCAGCAGCCCACGGACAGCTAACACTGAAGCTTTCTTT. Based on the CDR3 plus reference TRBV13 and TRBJ1-1, the full variable domain is AAGVIQSPRHLIKEKRETATLKCYPIPRHDTVYWYQQGPGQDPQFLISFYEKMQSDKGSIPDRFSAQQFSDYHSELNMSSLELGDSALYFCASSPRTANTEAFFGQGTRLTVV.

The rearrangement joins TRBV7-2 to TRBJ1-5; unclear D gene. CDR3 size: 16 residues. Looked up from germline, CDR1 is SGHTA and CDR2 is FQGNSA. Trimming removed 1 base at V and 0 bases at J, with 10 bases between. CDR3 in amino acids: CASSLEARPSNQPQHF. The CDR3 DNA follows: TGTGCCAGCAGCTTAGAAGCGAGGCCTAGCAATCAGCCCCAGCATTTT.

The chain recombines TRBV19 with TRBJ1-5, with D possibly matching TRBD1 (5 bases). The CDR3 consists of 14 residues. Trimming left V 6 bases short and J 2 bases short, with 11 bases between. CDR1 is LNHDA and CDR2 is SQIVND in the germline V gene (reference sequence). The DNA of the CDR3 is TGTGCCAGTAGGGTAGGGGAGGGCAATCAGCCCCAGCATTTT. Protein product: CASRVGEGNQPQHF.